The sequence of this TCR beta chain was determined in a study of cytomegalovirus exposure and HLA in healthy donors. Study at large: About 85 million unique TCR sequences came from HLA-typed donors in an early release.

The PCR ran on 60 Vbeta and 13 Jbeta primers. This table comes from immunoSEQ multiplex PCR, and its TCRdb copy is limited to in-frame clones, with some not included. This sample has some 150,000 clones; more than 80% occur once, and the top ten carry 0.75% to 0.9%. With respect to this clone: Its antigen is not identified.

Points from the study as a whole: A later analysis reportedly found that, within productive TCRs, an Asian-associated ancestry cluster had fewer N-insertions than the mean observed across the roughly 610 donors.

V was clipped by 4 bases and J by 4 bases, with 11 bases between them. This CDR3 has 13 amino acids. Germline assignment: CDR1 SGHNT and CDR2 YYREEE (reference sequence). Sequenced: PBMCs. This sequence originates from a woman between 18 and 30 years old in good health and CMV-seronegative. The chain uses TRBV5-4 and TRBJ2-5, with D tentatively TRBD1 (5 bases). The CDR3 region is CASSQGSSETQYF. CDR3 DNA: TGTGCCAGCAGCCAGGGATCATCAGAGACCCAGTACTTC.